This T cell receptor beta chain was identified in a study of T cell repertoires and leukemia-associated antigens (dated by TCRdb to between 2017 and 2020). Study-level background: Per sample, about 5.1 to 6.6 million read pairs and roughly 3 to 5.0 million effective reads were obtained, for 15 million to 20 million effective reads in total. Using in vitro peptide stimulation of healthy T cells, the study sought to determine the antigen recognized by a TCR Vbeta21 clone earlier detected in CML patients. What the research found in general, with its limitations: The antigen specificity and function of the expanded clones were not directly tested, and further investigation of both was required. Across the four groups, there were no significant differences in the numbers of Vbeta genes (approximately 58), Jbeta genes (over 12), VDJ rearrangements, or unique CDR3s.

From the cysteine through the phenylalanine, the CDR3 covers 16 amino acids. Only the CDR3 DNA is retained, 48 bases long and in frame from the first base. Trimming removed 5 bases from V and 0 bases from J, leaving 16 bases between the germline ends. By sample share, this clonotype is medium-sized (0.01 to 0.1%). Its recognized antigen is unknown. No base-level quality is on record; no much larger clone is a single base apart. As a first step, the CD3+ T cells were left to rest overnight in RPMI 1640 lacking fetal bovine serum, at 2 million to 3 million cells/mL. MACS immunomagnetic beads were used, per the manufacturer's instructions, to isolate CD3+ T cells from PBMCs. Total RNA was extracted from the cultured T cells with TRIzol reagent. TCRbeta libraries were amplified from RNA using 5' rapid amplification of cDNA ends (5'RACE). Library concentration and integrity were checked with Qubit, an Agilent instrument, and quantitative PCR before sequencing. Qualified libraries were sequenced on Illumina HiSeq or MiSeq by a commercial service provider. As for the authors' bioinformatics: TCR sequences in each sample were identified with MiXCR version 1.8.2. For a clone to be considered qualified, a CDR3 longer than four amino acids, an in-frame nucleotide length, and the absence of a stop codon were required. A read counted as effective if the read contained the complete CDR3 structure. RT-PCR with 24 Vbeta primers, GeneScan spectratyping, and Sanger sequencing were used to validate the expanded clones. TCRdb trimmed public reads at Q25 via fastp, called clones via MiXCR and kept in-frame beta chains. When rows share a CDR3 protein, they turn into one entry using the most common DNA and genes. The V and J calls shown here were made by TCRdb, not taken from the authors' results. The sample includes about 15,000 distinct CDR3 sequences, with 39% observed a single time. The ten largest account for 9.2% of the sample.

Sequencing was carried out using CD3+ T cells sorted from blood and cultured. The V gene is TRBV12-3 or TRBV12-4 and the J gene is TRBJ2-5, with a tentative D gene TRBD1 over 6 matching bases. The source is a female donor in good health. The DNA sequence is TGTGCCAGCAGTACCAACAGGGAACTAAACCAAGAGACCCAGTACTTC. The encoded protein is CASSTNRELNQETQYF.